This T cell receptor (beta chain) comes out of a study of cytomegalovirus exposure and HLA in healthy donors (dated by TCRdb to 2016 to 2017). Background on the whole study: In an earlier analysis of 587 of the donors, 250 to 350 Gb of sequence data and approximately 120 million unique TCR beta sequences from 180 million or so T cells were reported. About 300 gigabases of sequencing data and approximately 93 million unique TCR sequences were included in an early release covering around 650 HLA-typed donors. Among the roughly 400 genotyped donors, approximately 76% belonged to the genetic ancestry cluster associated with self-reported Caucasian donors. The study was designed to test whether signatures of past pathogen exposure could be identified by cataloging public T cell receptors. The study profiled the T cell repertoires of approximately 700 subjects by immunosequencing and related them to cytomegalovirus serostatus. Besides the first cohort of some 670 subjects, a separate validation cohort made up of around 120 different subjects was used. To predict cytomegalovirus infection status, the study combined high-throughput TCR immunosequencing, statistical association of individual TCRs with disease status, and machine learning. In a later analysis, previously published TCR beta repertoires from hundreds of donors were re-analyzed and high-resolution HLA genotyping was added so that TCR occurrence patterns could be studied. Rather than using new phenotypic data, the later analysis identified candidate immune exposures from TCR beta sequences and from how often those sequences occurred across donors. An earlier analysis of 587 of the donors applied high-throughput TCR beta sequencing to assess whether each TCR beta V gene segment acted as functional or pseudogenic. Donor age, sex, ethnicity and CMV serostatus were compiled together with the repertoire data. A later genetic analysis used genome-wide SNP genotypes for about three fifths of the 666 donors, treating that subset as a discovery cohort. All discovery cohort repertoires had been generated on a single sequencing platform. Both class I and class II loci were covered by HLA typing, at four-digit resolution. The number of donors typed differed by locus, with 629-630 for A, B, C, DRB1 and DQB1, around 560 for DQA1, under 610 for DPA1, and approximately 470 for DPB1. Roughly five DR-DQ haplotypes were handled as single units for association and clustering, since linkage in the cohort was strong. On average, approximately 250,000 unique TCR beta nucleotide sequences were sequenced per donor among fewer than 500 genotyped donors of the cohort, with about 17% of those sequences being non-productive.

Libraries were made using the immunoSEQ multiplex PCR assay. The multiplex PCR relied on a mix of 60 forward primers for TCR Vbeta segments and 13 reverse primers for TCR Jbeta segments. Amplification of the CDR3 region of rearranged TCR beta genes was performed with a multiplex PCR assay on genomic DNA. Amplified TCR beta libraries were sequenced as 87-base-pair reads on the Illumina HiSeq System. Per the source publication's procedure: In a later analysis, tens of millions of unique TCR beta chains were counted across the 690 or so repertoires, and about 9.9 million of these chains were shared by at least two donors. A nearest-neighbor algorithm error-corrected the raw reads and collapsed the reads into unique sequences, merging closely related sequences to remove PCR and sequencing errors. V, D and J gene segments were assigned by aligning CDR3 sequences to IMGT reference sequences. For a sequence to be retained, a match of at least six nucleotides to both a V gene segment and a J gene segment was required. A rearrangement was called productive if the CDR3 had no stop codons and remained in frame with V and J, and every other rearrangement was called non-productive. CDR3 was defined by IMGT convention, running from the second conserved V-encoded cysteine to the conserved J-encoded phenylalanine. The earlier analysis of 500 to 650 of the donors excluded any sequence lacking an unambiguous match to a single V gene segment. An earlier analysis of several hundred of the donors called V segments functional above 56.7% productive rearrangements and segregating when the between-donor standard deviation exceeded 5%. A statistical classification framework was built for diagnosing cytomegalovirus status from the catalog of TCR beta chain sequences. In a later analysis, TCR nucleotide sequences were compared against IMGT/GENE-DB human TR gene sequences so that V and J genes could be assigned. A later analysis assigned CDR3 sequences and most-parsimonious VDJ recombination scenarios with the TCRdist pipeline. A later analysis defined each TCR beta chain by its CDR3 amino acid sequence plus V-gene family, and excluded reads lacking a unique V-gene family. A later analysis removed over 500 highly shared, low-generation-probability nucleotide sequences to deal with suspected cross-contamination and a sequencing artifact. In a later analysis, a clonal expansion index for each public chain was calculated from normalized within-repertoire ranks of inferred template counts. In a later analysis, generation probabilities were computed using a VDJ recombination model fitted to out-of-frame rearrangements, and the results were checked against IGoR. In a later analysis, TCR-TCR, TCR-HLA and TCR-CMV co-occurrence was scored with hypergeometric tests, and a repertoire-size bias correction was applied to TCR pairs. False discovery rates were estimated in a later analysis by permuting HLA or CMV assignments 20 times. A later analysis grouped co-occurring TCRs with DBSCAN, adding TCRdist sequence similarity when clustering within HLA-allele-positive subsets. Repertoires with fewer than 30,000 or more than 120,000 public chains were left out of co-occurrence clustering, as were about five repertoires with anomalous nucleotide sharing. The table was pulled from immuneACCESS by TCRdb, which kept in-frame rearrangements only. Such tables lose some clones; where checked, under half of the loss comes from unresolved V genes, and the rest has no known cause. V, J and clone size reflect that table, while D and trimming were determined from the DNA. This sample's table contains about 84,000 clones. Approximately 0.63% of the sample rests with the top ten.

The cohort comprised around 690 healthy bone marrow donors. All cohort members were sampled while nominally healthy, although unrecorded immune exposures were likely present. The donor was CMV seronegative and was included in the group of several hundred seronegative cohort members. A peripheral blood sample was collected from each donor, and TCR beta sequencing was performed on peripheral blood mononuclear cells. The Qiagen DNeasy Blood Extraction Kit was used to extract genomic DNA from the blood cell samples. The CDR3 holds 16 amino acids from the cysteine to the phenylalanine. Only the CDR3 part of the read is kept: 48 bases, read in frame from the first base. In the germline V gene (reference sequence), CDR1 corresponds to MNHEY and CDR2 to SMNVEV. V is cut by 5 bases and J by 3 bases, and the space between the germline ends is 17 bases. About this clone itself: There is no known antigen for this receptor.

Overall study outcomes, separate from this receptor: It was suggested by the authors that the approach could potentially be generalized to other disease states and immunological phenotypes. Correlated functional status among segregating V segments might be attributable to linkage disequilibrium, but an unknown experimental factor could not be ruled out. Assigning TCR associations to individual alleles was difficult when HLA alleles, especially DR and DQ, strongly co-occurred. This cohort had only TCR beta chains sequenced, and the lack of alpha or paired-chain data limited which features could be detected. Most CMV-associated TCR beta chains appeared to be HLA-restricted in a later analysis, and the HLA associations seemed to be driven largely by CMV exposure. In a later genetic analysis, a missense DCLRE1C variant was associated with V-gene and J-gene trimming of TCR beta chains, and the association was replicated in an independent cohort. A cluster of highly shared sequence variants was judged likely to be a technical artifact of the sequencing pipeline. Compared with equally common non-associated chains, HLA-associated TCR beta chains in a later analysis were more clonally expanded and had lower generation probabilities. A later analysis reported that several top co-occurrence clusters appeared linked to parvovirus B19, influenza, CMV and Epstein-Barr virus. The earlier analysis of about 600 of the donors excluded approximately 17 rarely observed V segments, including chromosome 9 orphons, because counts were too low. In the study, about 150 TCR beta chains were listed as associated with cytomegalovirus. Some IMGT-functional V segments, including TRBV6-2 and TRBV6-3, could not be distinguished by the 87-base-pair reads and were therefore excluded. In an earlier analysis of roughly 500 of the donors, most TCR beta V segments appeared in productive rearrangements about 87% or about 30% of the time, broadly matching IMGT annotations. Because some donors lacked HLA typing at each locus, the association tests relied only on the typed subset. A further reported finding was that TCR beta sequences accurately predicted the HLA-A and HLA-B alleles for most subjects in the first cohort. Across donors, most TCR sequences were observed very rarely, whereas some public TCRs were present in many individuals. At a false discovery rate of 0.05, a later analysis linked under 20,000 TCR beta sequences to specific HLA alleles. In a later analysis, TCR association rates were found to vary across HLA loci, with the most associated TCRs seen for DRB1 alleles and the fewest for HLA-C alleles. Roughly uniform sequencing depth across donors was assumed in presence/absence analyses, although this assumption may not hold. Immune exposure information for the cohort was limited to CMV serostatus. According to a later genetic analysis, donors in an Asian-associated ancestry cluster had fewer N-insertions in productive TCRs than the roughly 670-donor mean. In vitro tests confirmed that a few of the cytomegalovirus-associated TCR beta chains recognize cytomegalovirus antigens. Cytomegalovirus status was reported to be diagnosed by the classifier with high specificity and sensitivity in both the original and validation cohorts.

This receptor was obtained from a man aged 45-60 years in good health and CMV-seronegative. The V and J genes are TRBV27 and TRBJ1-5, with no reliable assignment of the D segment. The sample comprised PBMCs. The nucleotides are TGTGCCAGCAGTCCAAATCGGCGGCCGATCAATCAGCCCCAGCATTTT. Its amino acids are CASSPNRRPINQPQHF.